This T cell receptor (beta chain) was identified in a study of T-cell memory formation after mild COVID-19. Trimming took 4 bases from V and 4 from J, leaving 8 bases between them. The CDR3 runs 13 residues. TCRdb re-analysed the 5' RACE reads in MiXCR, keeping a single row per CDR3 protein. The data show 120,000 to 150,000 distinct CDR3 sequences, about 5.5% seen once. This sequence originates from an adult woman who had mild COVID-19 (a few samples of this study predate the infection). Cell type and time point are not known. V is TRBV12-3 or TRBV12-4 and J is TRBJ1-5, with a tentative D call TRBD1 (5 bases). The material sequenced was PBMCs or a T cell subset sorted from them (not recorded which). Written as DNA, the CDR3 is TGTGCCAGCAGTTCAGGGAGTAATCAGCCCCAGCATTTT. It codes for CASSSGSNQPQHF.